This TCR beta chain emerged from a study of blood T cell repertoires in COVID-19 (dated by TCRdb to about 2020). Regarding the research as a whole: The collaborator samples originated in the United States, Italy and Spain and spanned the acute and convalescent phases of COVID-19. Where available, HLA class I and class II types were obtained from metadata supplied by the sample provider rather than from assay-based typing. The repertoires were released in a freely available public database intended as a resource for research on the immune response to SARS-CoV-2. Deeply sampled blood TCRbeta repertoires from subjects exposed to, actively infected with, or recovered from COVID-19 were included in the dataset. Sample metadata almost always included a de-identified subject ID, COVID-19 status, age in years and sex. Samples came from the ongoing ImmuneRACE study (first 160 participants) plus 1,254 subjects from 6 global collaborators. The material from the prospective study consisted of cDNA or gDNA derived from T cells, B-cell-depleted T cells, or PBMCs.

The immunoSEQ Assay, a bias-controlled multiplex PCR, was used to amplify TCRbeta CDR3 regions from genomic DNA. The paper's processing steps were these. The number of nucleated cells in each sample was estimated from the amplification of reference gene primers within the assay. Sequence reads were collapsed and filtered to measure the absolute abundance of every unique TCRbeta CDR3 rearrangement. For each sample, productive Simpson clonality was calculated as the square root of Simpson's diversity index across productive rearrangements. This immuneACCESS table, as held by TCRdb, lists in-frame sequences with V and J called but not all clones. Of the missing ones, under half trace to an unresolved V gene in checked studies; the others have no known cause. V, J and clone size are taken as reported in that table, and D and trimming were inferred from the DNA itself. The sample table shows under 200,000 clones, and roughly 80% are seen once. The ten largest make up 1.5% of the sample.

V drops 2 bases and J drops 2 bases, leaving 8 bases in between. The germline V gene gives CDR1 as SGDLS and CDR2 as YYNGEE. CDR3 length: 13 amino acids, cysteine to phenylalanine. Solely the CDR3 DNA is kept, with 39 bases framed from the first base. General conclusions and limits of the study: How much clinical and demographic metadata was included differed by source and by participant, and the metadata was provided uncurated.

Notes on this clone: This clone's antigen is unknown. It has no much larger one-base neighbor in the sample; base qualities were not kept.

Collaborating institutions collected whole blood in K2EDTA tubes following their own protocols. Collaborator samples were shipped for TCRbeta analysis as frozen whole blood, isolated PBMCs, or DNA extracted from either sample type. The chain joins TRBV9 to TRBJ2-7; the D region possibly corresponds to TRBD1 (6 bases align). Sample: peripheral blood. The receptor was derived from a human donor in a cohort sampled during active COVID-19. CDR3 reads: CASSVSGAYEQYF. The DNA sequence follows: TGTGCCAGCAGCGTCTCAGGGGCCTACGAGCAGTACTTC.